The clone carrying this TCR beta chain was counted only a few times. From RNA transcripts, TCR beta CDR3 regions were amplified. Carried out on the TCR CDR3, a first-round RT-PCR used the HTBI primer set. TCRdb recomputed calls from the multiplex PCR reads with MiXCR, one row per CDR3 protein. The data contain about 540,000 distinct CDR3 sequences, just over 45% of them singletons. The data stem from a study of T cells in Graves' hyperthyroidism and ophthalmopathy. V gave up 1 base and J gave up 5 bases, with 11 bases separating them. The germline CDR1 and CDR2 sequences are LNHDA and SQIVND (reference sequence). The CDR3 contains 14 residues.

Sequenced material: peripheral blood or thyroid tissue (not recorded which). The chain links TRBV19 to TRBJ2-5; TRBD2 might be the D (5 bases). This clonotype originated in a woman under 30 with Graves' hyperthyroidism. CDR3 protein: CASSIGGSVETQYF. The CDR3 DNA reads as TGTGCCAGTAGTATAGGTGGGAGCGTGGAGACCCAGTACTTC.